The rows below give T cell receptor beta chains drawn from one sample of a study of blood T cell repertoires in COVID-19. Some clones are missing from TCRdb's copy, which holds only in-frame ones; the method was immunoSEQ multiplex PCR. There are 60,000 to 75,000 clones in the sample; roughly 86% occur only once, and around 13% lies in the top ten. The sample comprised peripheral blood. Every receptor here comes from an older woman with acute or convalescent COVID-19. Each CDR3 is given with its conserved first and last residue. The order of the fields is J gene, clone size, V gene, CDR3 protein. Size is omitted from some rows. Given values are once, few, many or a class for expanded clones.

>TRBJ1-1|once|TRBV5-6
CASVALRTGWVMGTEAFF
>TRBJ2-2|.|TRBV29-1
CSVDHGAGELFF
>TRBJ2-7|.|TRBV5-1
CASSYGGLAGGSSYEQYF
>TRBJ2-7|.|TRBV6-5
CASSYGQGDSGEQYF
>TRBJ1-1|.|TRBV5-8
CASSLIIGTGSTEAFF
>TRBJ1-2|.|TRBV9
CASSSRQGNGYTF
>TRBJ2-5|.|TRBV27
CASTLTYRAQETQYF
>TRBJ2-7|.|TRBV7-9
CASSNGLAGGFYEQYF
>TRBJ2-1|.|TRBV7-2
CASSLELAGGSYNEQFF
>TRBJ1-2|.|TRBV6-5
CASSYSREQGYTF
>TRBJ1-1|.|TRBV10-3
CAISELQGGGDEAFF
>TRBJ1-2|.|TRBV5-5
CASSLRTDYGYTF
>TRBJ2-5|.|TRBV20-1
CSASDLYQETQYF
>TRBJ2-7|.|TRBV18
CASSPAGTGSAEQYF
>TRBJ1-1|.|TRBV27
CASISTVNTEAFF
>TRBJ1-5|few|TRBV5-8
CASSLVAGENQPQHF
>TRBJ1-2|once|TRBV6-1
CASSDLRRSYGYTF
>TRBJ2-6|.|TRBV15
CATSSAGTSGISGANVLTF
>TRBJ1-3|.|TRBV7-9
CASSLRGLSNTNTIYF
>TRBJ1-6|.|TRBV6-5
CASTRTGGRNSPLHF
>TRBJ1-2|.|TRBV25-1
CASSNLGQGYGYTF
>TRBJ2-7|.|TRBV6-2/TRBV6-3
CASSYQRRALGEQYF
>TRBJ2-7|.|TRBV5-1
CASGDRGTYEQYF
>TRBJ1-6|.|TRBV12-3/TRBV12-4
CASTLSNSPLHF
>TRBJ1-1|few|TRBV18
CASSLGEVAFF
>TRBJ2-6|.|TRBV18
CASSPPRIRSGANVLTF
>TRBJ2-7|.|TRBV12-3/TRBV12-4
CASTDGGEQYF
>TRBJ2-7|.|TRBV27
CASSPFGQGLYEQYF
>TRBJ1-4|once|TRBV29-1
CSVEDRGDGVFF
>TRBJ2-3|.|TRBV5-1
CASSLVREDTQYF
>TRBJ2-7|.|TRBV5-1
CASSLTRGYEQYF
>TRBJ2-5|.|TRBV2
CASSESSRETQYF
>TRBJ1-1|.|TRBV18
CASSPGTLEAFF